This T cell receptor (beta chain) was recorded in a study of T cells after yellow fever vaccination. Study-wide points: Few clonotypes appeared in both CD4 and CD8 compartments.

Each CDR3 protein is one row after TCRdb ran MiXCR on the 5' RACE reads. The top ten hold approximately 23% of the sample, which has over 65,000 distinct CDR3 sequences, 10% to 15% seen once. This CDR3 region has 13 residues. Germline assignment: CDR1 SGDLS and CDR2 YYNGEE. The ends were cut back, 0 bases at V and 7 bases at J, with 8 bases in the middle. This TCR derives from a young man who received the YFV17D yellow fever vaccine. The input for sequencing was CD8+ T cells not binding an NS4B(214-222) dextramer, sorted from PBMCs, taken roughly 20 days after the first yellow fever vaccination. The V gene is TRBV9, the J gene TRBJ1-5; D call uncertain. In DNA, the CDR3 is TGTGCCAGCAGCGTAGCTCTGGGGCAGCCCCAGCATTTT. It translates to CASSVALGQPQHF.